This T cell receptor beta chain was obtained from a study of blood T cell repertoires in COVID-19. This table comes from immunoSEQ multiplex PCR, and its TCRdb copy is limited to in-frame clones, with some not included. This table has some 150,000 clones, 85% to 90% appearing once. The sequencing sample was made of peripheral blood. This sequence was found in a woman aged 40 to 50 with acute or convalescent COVID-19.

CDR3: CASSGWTGEGYGYTF. The CDR3 DNA reads TGTGCCAGCAGCGGATGGACAGGGGAAGGCTATGGCTACACCTTC. The chain has TRBV7-9 and TRBJ1-2; 9 bases map to TRBD1. Germline-derived CDR1 and CDR2 are SEHNR and FQNEAQ (reference sequence). V was pared by 5 bases and J by 4 bases, with 8 bases of the junction left unmatched. The CDR3 covers 15 residues.